There are a few counts of the clone carrying this T cell receptor (beta chain). Its specificity is unknown. The data were obtained in a study of T-cell reconstitution after alpha-beta-depleted transplantation in children. Unique molecular identifiers were incorporated during preparation of the TCRbeta library. TCRdb re-called the PCR reads through MiXCR, storing one row per CDR3 protein. The table lists 670,000 or so distinct CDR3 sequences, about an eighth of them singletons. This CDR3 is 17 amino acids long. Per the germline V gene, CDR1 is SGHVS and CDR2 is FQNEAQ. V lost 4 bases to trimming and J lost 2 bases, with 18 bases between them. Whole-study findings and limits: About two months after transplant, alpha-beta T cells reportedly came from several hundred expanded graft clones. Fresh T-cell production supplied most of the T-cell counts and diversity seen one year after transplant.

The sequence derives from a girl aged 2-9 years with congenital amegakaryocytic thrombocytopenia, due to receive a stem cell transplant. The V and J genes are TRBV7-8 and TRBJ2-1; tentative D call: TRBD2 (6 bases). The sample was PBMCs, taken before TCRalphabeta/CD19-depleted stem cell transplant. DNA for the CDR3: TGTGCCAGCAGCTCAAGACTAGTACCTCCGACCTACAATGAGCAGTTCTTC. It encodes CASSSRLVPPTYNEQFF.